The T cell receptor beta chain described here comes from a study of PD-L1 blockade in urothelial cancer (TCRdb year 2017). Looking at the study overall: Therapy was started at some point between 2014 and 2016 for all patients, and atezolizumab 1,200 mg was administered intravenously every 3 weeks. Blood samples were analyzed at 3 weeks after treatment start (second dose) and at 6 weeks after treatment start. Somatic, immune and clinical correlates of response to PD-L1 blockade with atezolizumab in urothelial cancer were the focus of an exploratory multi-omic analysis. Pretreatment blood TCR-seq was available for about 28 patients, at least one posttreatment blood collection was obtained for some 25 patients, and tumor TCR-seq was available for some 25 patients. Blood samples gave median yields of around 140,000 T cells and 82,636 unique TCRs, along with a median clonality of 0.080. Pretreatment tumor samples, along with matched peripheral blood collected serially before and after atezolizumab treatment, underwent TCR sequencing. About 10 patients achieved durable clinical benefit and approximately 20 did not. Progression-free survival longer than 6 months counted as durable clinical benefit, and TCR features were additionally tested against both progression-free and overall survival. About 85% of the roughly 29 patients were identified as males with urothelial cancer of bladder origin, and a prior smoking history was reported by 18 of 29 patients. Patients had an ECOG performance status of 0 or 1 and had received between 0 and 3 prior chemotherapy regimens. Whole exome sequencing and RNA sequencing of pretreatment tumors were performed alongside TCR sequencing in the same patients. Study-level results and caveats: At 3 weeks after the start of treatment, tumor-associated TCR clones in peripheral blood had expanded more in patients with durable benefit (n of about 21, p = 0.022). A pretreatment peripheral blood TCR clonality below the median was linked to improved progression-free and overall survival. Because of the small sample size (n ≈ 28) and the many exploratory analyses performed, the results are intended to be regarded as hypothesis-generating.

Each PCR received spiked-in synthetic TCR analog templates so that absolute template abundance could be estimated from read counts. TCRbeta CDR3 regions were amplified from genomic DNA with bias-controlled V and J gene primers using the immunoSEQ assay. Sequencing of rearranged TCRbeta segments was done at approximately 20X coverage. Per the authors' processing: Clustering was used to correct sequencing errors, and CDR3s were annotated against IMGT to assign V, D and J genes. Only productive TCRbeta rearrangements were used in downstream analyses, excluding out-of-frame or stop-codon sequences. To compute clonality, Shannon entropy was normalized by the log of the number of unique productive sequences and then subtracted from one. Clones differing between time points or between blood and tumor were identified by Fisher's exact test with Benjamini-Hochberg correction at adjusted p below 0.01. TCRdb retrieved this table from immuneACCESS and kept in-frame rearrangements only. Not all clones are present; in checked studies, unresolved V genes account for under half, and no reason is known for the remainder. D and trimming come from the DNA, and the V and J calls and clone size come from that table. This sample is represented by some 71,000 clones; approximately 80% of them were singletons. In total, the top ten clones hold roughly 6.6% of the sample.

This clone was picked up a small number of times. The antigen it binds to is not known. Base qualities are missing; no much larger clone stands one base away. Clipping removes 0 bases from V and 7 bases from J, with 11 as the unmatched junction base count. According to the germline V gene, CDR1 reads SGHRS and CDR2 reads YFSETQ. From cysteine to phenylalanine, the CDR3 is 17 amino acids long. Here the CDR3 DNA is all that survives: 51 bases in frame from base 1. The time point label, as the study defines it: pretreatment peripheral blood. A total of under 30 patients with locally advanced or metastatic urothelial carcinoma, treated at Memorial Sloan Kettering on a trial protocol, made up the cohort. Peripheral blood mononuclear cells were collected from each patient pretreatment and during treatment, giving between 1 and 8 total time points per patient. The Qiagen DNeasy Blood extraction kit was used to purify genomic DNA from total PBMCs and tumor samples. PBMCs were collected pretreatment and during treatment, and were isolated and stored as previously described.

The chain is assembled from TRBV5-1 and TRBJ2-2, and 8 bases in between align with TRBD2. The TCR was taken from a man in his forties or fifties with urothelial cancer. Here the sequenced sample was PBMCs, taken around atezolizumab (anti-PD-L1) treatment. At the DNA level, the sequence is TGCGCCAGCAGCTTGGCCTGGAACGGGAGGGAGAACGGGGAGCTGTTTTTT. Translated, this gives CASSLAWNGRENGELFF.